Included here is one T cell receptor beta chain sequence, with context. The target antigen is unknown. Trimming removed 0 bases from V and 4 bases from J; junction bases left unmatched: 6. Germline CDR1 is MGHRA and CDR2 is YSYEKL. CDR3 size: 16 residues. The data belong to a study of radiotherapy plus CTLA-4 blockade in lung cancer. Study overall: There were objective responses in roughly 17% of patients, and around 32% had disease control.

Findings and caveats of the study: Reports identified early blood T cell clone dynamics, with interferon-beta, as the best response predictor. In blood, after radiotherapy plus ipilimumab, tumor-derived TCR clones expanded.

The repertoire was sequenced with immunoSEQ multiplex PCR; TCRdb's copy has only in-frame clones and lacks some. The table has 70,000 to 100,000 clones, approximately 86% seen once. The rearrangement uses TRBV4-1 and TRBJ2-1; TRBD2 agrees at 7 bases. This sequence originates from a human donor with non-small cell lung cancer who had a partial response to radiotherapy plus ipilimumab. Sequenced here: peripheral blood, sampled from a patient treated with radiotherapy plus ipilimumab. The CDR3 protein is CASSQDPGTKYNEQFF. CDR3 DNA: TGCGCCAGCAGCCAAGATCCCGGGACTAAGTACAATGAGCAGTTCTTC.